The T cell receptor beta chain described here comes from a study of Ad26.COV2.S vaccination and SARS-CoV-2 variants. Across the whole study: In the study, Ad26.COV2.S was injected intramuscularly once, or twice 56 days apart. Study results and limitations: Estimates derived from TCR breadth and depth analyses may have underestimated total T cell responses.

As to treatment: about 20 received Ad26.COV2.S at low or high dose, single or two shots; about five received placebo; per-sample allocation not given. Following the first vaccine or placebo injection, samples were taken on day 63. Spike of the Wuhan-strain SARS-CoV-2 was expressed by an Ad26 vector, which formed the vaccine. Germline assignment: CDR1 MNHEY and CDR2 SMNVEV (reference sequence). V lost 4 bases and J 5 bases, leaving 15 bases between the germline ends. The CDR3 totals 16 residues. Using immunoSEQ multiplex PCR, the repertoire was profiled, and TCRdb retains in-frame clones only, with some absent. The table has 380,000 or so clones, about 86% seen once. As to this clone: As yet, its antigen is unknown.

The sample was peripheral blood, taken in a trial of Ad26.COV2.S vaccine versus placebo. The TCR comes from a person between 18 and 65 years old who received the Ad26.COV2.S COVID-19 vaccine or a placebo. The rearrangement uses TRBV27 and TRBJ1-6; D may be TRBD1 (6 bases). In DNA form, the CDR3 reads TGTGCCAGCAGTTACTACCGGGACACTAATAATTCACCCCTCCACTTT. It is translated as CASSYYRDTNNSPLHF.